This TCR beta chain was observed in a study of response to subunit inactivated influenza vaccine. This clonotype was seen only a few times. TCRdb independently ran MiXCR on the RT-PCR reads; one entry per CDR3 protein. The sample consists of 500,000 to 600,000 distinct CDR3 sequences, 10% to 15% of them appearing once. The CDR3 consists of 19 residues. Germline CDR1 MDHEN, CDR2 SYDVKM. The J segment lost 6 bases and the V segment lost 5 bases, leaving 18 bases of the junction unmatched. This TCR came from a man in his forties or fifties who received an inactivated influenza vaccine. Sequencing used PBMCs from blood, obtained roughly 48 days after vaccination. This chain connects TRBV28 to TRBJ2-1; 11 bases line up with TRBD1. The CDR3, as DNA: TGTGCCAGCAGTCTGGGTCTGTGGACAGGGGGCGGTCGGGGCAATGAGCAGTTCTTC. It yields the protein CASSLGLWTGGGRGNEQFF. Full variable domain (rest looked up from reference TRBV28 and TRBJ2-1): DVKVTQSSRYLVKRTGEKVFLECVQDMDHENMFWYRQDPGLGLRLIYFSYDVKMKEKGDIPEGYSVSREKKERFSLILESASTNQTSMYLCASSLGLWTGGGRGNEQFFGPGTRLTVL.